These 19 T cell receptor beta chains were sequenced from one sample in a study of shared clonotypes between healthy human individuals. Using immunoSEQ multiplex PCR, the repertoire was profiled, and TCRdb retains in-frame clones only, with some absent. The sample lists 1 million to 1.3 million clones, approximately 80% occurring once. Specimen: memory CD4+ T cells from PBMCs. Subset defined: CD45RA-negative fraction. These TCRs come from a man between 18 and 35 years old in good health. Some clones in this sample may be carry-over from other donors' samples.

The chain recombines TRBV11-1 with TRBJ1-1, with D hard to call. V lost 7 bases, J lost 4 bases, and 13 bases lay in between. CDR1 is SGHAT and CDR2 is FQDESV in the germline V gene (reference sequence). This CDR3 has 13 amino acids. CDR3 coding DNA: TGTGCCAGCACCTTTAAGAGAGGCACTGAAGCTTTCTTT. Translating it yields CASTFKRGTEAFF.

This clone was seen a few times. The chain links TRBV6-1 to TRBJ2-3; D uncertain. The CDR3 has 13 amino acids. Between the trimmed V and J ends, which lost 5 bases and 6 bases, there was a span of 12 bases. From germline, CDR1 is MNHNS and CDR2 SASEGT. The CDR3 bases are TGTGCCAGCAGTTTATCCGCCTCGGATACGCAGTATTTT. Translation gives CASSLSASDTQYF.

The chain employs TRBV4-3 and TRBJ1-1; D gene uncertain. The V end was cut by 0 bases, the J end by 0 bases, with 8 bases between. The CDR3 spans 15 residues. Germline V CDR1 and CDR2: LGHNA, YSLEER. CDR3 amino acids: CASSQDFRLNTEAFF. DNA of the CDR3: TGCGCCAGCAGCCAAGATTTTCGGCTGAACACTGAAGCTTTCTTT.

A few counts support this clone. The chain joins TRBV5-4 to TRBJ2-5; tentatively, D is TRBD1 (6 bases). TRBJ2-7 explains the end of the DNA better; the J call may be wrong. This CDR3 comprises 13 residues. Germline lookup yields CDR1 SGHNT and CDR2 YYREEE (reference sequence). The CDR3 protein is CASSLGQNYEQYF. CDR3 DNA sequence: TGTGCCAGCAGCTTAGGACAGAACTACGAGCAGTACTTC.

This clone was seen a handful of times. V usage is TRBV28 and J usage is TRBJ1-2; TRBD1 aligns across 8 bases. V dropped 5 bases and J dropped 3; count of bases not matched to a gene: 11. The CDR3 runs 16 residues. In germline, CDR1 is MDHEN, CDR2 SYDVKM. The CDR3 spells CASSGSQGDGYYGYTF. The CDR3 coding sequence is TGTGCCAGCAGTGGATCACAGGGGGACGGGTACTATGGCTACACCTTC.

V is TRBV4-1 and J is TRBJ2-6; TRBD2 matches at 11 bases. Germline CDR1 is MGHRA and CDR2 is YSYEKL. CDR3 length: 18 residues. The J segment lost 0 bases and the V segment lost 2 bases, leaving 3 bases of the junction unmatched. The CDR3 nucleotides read TGCGCCAGCAGCCAATCGGGACTAGCGGCCTCTGGGGCCAACGTCCTGACTTTC. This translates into CASSQSGLAASGANVLTF.

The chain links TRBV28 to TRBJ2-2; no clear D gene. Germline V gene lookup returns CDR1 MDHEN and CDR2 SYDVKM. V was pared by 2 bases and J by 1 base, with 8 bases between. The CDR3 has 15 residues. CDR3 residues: CASSLPSRNTGELFF. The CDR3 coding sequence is TGTGCCAGCAGTTTACCCTCCCGGAACACCGGGGAGCTGTTTTTT.

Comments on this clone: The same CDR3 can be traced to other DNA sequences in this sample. Written as DNA, the CDR3 is TGTGCCATCAGCGGAGTTGAAGAGACCCAGTACTTC. This encodes CAISGVEETQYF. V and J are TRBV10-3 and TRBJ2-5; D call uncertain. The V gene lost 6 bases and the J gene lost 3 bases, with 8 bases spanning the gap. Germline V gene sequence: CDR1 ENHRY, CDR2 SYGVKD. The CDR3 covers 12 residues.

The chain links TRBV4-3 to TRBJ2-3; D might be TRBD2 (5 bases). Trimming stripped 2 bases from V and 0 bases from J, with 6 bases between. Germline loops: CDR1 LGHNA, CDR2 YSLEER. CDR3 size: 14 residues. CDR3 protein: CASSQRGSTDTQYF. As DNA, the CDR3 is TGCGCCAGCAGCCAACGCGGGAGCACAGATACGCAGTATTTT.

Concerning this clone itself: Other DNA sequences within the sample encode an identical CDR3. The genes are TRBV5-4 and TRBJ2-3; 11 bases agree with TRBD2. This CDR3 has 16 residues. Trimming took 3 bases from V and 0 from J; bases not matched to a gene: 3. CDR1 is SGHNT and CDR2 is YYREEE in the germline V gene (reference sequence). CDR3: CASSSGLAGSTDTQYF. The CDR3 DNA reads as TGTGCCAGCAGCTCAGGACTAGCGGGTAGCACAGATACGCAGTATTTT.

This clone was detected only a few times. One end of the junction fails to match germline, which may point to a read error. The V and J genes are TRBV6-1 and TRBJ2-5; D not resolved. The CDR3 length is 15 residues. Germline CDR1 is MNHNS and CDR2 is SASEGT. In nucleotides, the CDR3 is TGTGCCATCAGTGAACAGCCAGGAACACAAGAGACCCAGTACTTC. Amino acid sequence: CAISEQPGTQETQYF.

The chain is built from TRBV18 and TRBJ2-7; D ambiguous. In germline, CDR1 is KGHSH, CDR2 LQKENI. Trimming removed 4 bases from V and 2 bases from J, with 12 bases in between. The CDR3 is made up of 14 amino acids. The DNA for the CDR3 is TGTGCCAGCTCACATCTCGGCAGACCCTACGAGCAGTACTTC. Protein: CASSHLGRPYEQYF.

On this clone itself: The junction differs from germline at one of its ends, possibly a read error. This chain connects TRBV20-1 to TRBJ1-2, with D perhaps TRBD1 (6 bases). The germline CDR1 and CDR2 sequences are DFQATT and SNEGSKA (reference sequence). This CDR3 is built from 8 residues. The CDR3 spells CSADRPTF. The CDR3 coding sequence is TGCAGTGCTGACAGGCCCACATTC.

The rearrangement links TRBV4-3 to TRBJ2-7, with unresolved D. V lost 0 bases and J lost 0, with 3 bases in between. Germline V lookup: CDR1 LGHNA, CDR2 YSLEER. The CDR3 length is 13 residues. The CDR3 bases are TGCGCCAGCAGCCAAGAAAGCTCCTACGAGCAGTACTTC. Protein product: CASSQESSYEQYF.

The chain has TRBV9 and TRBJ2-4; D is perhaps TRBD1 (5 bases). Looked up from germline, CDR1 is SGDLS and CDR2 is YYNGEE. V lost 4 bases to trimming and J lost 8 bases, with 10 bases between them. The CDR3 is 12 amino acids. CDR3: CASSPQGDIQYF. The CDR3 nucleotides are TGTGCCAGCAGCCCCCAAGGGGACATTCAGTACTTC. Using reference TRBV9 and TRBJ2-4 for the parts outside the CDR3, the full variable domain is DSGVTQTPKHLITATGQRVTLRCSPRSGDLSVYWYQQSLDQGLQFLIQYYNGEERAKGNILERFSAQQFPDLHSELNLSSLELGDSALYFCASSPQGDIQYFGAGTRLSVL.

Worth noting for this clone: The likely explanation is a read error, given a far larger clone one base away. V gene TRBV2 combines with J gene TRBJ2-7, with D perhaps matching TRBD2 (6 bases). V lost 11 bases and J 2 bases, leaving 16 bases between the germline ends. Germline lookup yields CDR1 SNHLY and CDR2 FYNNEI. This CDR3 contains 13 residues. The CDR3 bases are TGTGCCGCCAGACCGACTAGAACCTACGAGCAGTACTTC. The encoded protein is CAARPTRTYEQYF.

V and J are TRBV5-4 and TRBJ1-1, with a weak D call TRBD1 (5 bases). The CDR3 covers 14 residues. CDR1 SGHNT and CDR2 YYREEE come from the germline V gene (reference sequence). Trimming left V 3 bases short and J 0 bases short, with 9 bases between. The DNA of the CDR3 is TGTGCCAGCAGCTCTGACAGCATGAACACTGAAGCTTTCTTT. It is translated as CASSSDSMNTEAFF.

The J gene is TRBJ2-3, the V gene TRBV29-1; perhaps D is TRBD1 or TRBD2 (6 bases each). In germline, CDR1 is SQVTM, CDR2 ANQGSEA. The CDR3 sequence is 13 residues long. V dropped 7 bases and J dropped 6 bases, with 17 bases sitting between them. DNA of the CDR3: TGCAGCGCCTATTTGGGGGGCCTCGATACGCAGTATTTT. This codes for CSAYLGGLDTQYF.

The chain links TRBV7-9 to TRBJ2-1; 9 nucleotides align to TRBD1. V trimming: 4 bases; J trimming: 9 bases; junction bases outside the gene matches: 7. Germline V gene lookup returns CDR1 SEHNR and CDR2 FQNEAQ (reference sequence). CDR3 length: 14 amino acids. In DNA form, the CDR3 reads TGTGCCAGCAGCTCCCGGTGGGACAGGGTTGAGCAGTTCTTC. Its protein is CASSSRWDRVEQFF.